The 29 T cell receptor beta chains listed next were all sequenced from one sample in a study of Graves' ophthalmopathy and Graves' hyperthyroidism. RNA served as the template for amplifying TCR beta CDR3 regions. HTBI-primed first-round RT-PCR preceded second-round multiplex PCR. TCRdb passed the multiplex PCR reads through MiXCR, listing each CDR3 protein once. In the table there are a few hundred thousand distinct CDR3 sequences, about 17% of which are singletons. The sequencing sample was made of peripheral blood. These receptors all stem from an adult woman with stable Graves' hyperthyroidism.

In its sample, this clonotype was seen a few times. The chain recombines TRBV7-9 with TRBJ2-2; the D is unclear. V was trimmed by 6 bases and J by 4 bases, leaving 12 bases between them. CDR3 length equals 14 residues. CDR1 SEHNR and CDR2 FQNEAQ come from the germline V gene (reference sequence). The CDR3 loop reads CASRQTSGTGELFF. In DNA, the CDR3 is TGTGCCAGCAGGCAGACGTCGGGCACCGGGGAGCTGTTTTTT.

This chain links TRBV19 with TRBJ2-1; 7 positions agree with TRBD2. V trimming: 2 bases; J trimming: 7 bases; junction bases outside the gene matches: 8. This CDR3 is 15 amino acids long. CDR1 is LNHDA and CDR2 is SQIVND in the germline V gene (reference sequence). The CDR3: CASSIIGRESNEQFF. CDR3 nucleotide sequence: TGTGCCAGTAGTATAATAGGGCGGGAGAGTAATGAGCAGTTCTTC.

This clonotype has at least ten counts. The J gene is TRBJ2-7, the V gene TRBV28; D gene uncertain. The V gene's germline CDR1 is MDHEN and CDR2 SYDVKM. Trimming left V 6 bases short and J 5 bases short, with 11 bases between. The CDR3 is made up of 12 amino acids. The CDR3 reads CASRSVRNEQYF. In DNA form, the CDR3 reads TGTGCCAGCAGATCGGTCCGGAACGAGCAGTACTTC.

This sequence joins TRBV12-3 or TRBV12-4 and TRBJ1-2; possibly TRBD1 for D (6 bases). The CDR3 runs 16 residues. Trimming shortened V by 4 bases and J by 2 bases, and 17 bases separated the two germline ends. DNA of the CDR3: TGTGCCAGCAGTTGGCTCAGGGCAGGGGTCAACTATGGCTACACCTTC. Protein product: CASSWLRAGVNYGYTF.

This clonotype was recorded at least ten times. The chain employs TRBV7-9 and TRBJ2-7, with 7 bases that match TRBD1. The CDR3 length is 14 residues. The ends lost 1 base at V and 5 bases at J; junction bases unmatched: 5. The germline V gene has CDR1 SEHNR and CDR2 FQNEAQ (reference sequence). CDR3 residues: CASSLGTGVNEQYF. The CDR3 DNA is TGTGCCAGCAGCTTAGGGACAGGCGTAAACGAGCAGTACTTC.

This clonotype appeared a few times. The chain joins TRBV18 to TRBJ1-1, with 9 bases fitting TRBD1. Trimming at V came to 8 bases and at J to 3 bases, leaving 10 bases not matched to a gene. The CDR3 extends over 15 amino acids. CDR1 and CDR2 (germline): KGHSH, LQKENI. DNA of the CDR3: TGTGCCAGCCCAGAAAACAGGGGGCGCGACACTGAAGCTTTCTTT. Its translation: CASPENRGRDTEAFF.

The genes are TRBV27 and TRBJ1-5; D is unclear. Deletions cut 6 bases from V and 4 bases from J, with 19 bases between. Germline V gene data show CDR1 as MNHEY and CDR2 as SMNVEV (reference sequence). The CDR3 length is 16 residues. CDR3: CASRDSGGSRNQPQHF. In nucleotides, the CDR3 is TGTGCCAGCAGAGACTCGGGTGGAAGTAGGAATCAGCCCCAGCATTTT.

This clonotype was detected many times. The gene calls are TRBV19 and TRBJ1-1, with 11 bases matching TRBD1. Germline CDR1 and CDR2: LNHDA and SQIVND (reference sequence). CDR3 length equals 15 residues. The V gene end was trimmed by 6 bases and the J gene end by 5 bases; junction bases not matched to a gene: 8. In nucleotides, the CDR3 is TGTGCCAGTAGGACGGACAGGGGGCCGGTAACTGAAGCTTTCTTT. It is translated as CASRTDRGPVTEAFF.

This clonotype was detected ten times or more. The V call is TRBV6-1, the J call TRBJ2-2; TRBD2 agrees at 8 bases. V shed 6 bases and J 2 bases; nucleotides not matched to a gene: 11. The CDR3 is 17 residues long. Germline V lookup: CDR1 MNHNS, CDR2 SASEGT. CDR3 protein: CASRKRERVSNTGELFF. As DNA, the CDR3 is TGTGCCAGCAGGAAGCGGGAGCGGGTCAGTAACACCGGGGAGCTGTTTTTT.

This clonotype was picked up many times. The gene calls are TRBV6-5 and TRBJ1-1; D is ambiguous. The germline V gene encodes CDR1 MNHEY and CDR2 SVGAGI. Between the trimmed V and J ends, which lost 0 bases and 1 base, there was a span of 6 bases. CDR3 length: 14 residues. The CDR3 reads CASSYSSRNTEAFF. For the CDR3, the DNA is TGTGCCAGCAGTTACTCTTCCAGGAACACTGAAGCTTTCTTT.

This clonotype was observed a few times. The V and J genes are TRBV27 and TRBJ2-7; a possible D gene is TRBD2 (5 bases). The CDR3 loop spans 16 amino acids. Per the germline V gene, CDR1 is MNHEY and CDR2 is SMNVEV (reference sequence). Trimming pared 5 bases from V and 0 bases from J, leaving 17 bases between. In DNA form, the CDR3 reads TGTGCCAGCAGTCCTCAAAAGTATGGGAGCTCCTACGAGCAGTACTTC. Translated, it gives CASSPQKYGSSYEQYF.

This chain uses TRBV9 with TRBJ2-2, with 10 bases matching TRBD1. With V trimmed by 5 bases and J by 4 bases, 14 bases remained unmatched. The CDR3 totals 18 residues. CDR1 is SGDLS, CDR2 YYNGEE, per germline. CDR3: CASRGAIGDRGSTGELFF. CDR3 nucleotides: TGTGCCAGCAGAGGGGCTATAGGGGACAGGGGATCCACCGGGGAGCTGTTTTTT. Filled out from reference TRBV9 and TRBJ2-2, the complete variable domain reads DSGVTQTPKHLITATGQRVTLRCSPRSGDLSVYWYQQSLDQGLQFLIQYYNGEERAKGNILERFSAQQFPDLHSELNLSSLELGDSALYFCASRGAIGDRGSTGELFFGEGSRLTVL.

The table lists this clonotype with many counts. The chain carries TRBV11-2 and TRBJ2-2; 8 nucleotides line up with TRBD2. Germline-derived CDR1 and CDR2 are SGHAT and FQNNGV. Trimming cost V 5 bases and J 5 bases; bases outside gene matches: 10. This CDR3 region has 16 residues. The CDR3 spells CASSRNRGGATGELFF. In DNA, the CDR3 is TGTGCCAGCAGCCGTAATCGGGGGGGCGCAACCGGGGAGCTGTTTTTT.

This clonotype has a count of ten or more. V is TRBV7-9 and J is TRBJ1-6, with 8 bases fitting TRBD1. This CDR3 has 15 residues. The V gene end was trimmed by 5 bases and the J gene end by 0 bases; junction bases not matched to a gene: 0. Germline V gene data show CDR1 as SEHNR and CDR2 as FQNEAQ (reference sequence). The CDR3 region is CASSDRGSYNSPLHF. In DNA form, the CDR3 reads TGTGCCAGCAGCGACAGGGGCTCCTATAATTCACCCCTCCACTTT. The full variable domain, its missing parts supplied by reference TRBV7-9 and TRBJ1-6, is DTGVSQNPRHKITKRGQNVTFRCDPISEHNRLYWYRQTLGQGPEFLTYFQNEAQLEKSRLLSDRFSAERPKGSFSTLEIQRTEQGDSAMYLCASSDRGSYNSPLHFGNGTRLTVT.

Ten or more counts support this clonotype. The gene calls are TRBV6-1 and TRBJ1-2; a possible D gene is TRBD1 (6 bases). V was pared by 3 bases and J by 4 bases, with 9 bases between. CDR1 MNHNS and CDR2 SASEGT come from the germline V gene. The CDR3 runs 13 residues. In DNA, the CDR3 is TGTGCCAGCAGTGACAGGGGTACCTATGGCTACACCTTC. Translating gives CASSDRGTYGYTF.

This clonotype occurred many times. The chain couples TRBV7-2 to TRBJ2-7; TRBD2 aligns across 9 bases. V shed 1 base, J shed 2 bases, and the junction held 6 bases outside the gene matches. Germline V lookup: CDR1 SGHTA, CDR2 FQGNSA. The CDR3 extends over 16 amino acids. Written as DNA, the CDR3 is TGTGCCAGCAGCTTAGTGAGTAGCGGGAGCCCCTACGAGCAGTACTTC. Amino acid sequence: CASSLVSSGSPYEQYF.

The rearrangement joins TRBV19 to TRBJ2-2, with unresolved D. This CDR3 has 15 residues. Trimming left V 1 base short and J 0 bases short, with 6 bases between. Germline loops: CDR1 LNHDA, CDR2 SQIVND (reference sequence). In nucleotides, the CDR3 is TGTGCCAGTAGTATAGGAGCGACGAACACCGGGGAGCTGTTTTTT. Its protein product is CASSIGATNTGELFF.

The rearrangement uses TRBV20-1 and TRBJ2-5; D might be TRBD1 (6 bases). Germline values: CDR1 DFQATT, CDR2 SNEGSKA (reference sequence). V shed 5 bases and J shed 5 bases, with 18 bases lying between them. There are 14 residues in the CDR3. The CDR3 DNA follows: TGCAGTGCTCCCCAGACAGGACGGGGCGAGACCCAGTACTTC. Amino acids: CSAPQTGRGETQYF.

This clonotype was counted ten times or more. The CDR3 protein is CASSFSTSGNDRIRGNIQYF. For the CDR3, the DNA is TGTGCCAGCAGTTTTAGCACTAGCGGGAACGATAGGATCCGAGGAAACATTCAGTACTTC. This chain joins TRBV28 and TRBJ2-4, with 10 positions matching TRBD2. The germline V gene encodes CDR1 MDHEN and CDR2 SYDVKM. The V and J ends lost 3 bases and 6 bases, in that order; junction bases with no gene match: 20. This CDR3 region has 20 residues.

Many counts were recorded for this clonotype. The chain carries TRBV20-1 and TRBJ2-7; the match to TRBD1 covers 7 bases. Losses at the gene ends were 0 bases for V and 4 bases for J; bases not matched to a gene: 3. Per the germline V gene, CDR1 is DFQATT and CDR2 is SNEGSKA (reference sequence). CDR3 length: 13 residues. CDR3 loop: CSARDPRGYEQYF. As DNA, the CDR3 is TGCAGTGCTAGAGATCCCAGGGGGTACGAGCAGTACTTC.

Ten or more counts support this clonotype. The V and J genes are TRBV7-2 and TRBJ2-7; D could derive from TRBD1 or TRBD2 (6 bases each). Trimming stripped 1 base from V and 4 bases from J, with 14 bases between. Germline-derived CDR1 and CDR2 are SGHTA and FQGNSA. The CDR3 has 15 residues. The CDR3 DNA follows: TGTGCCAGCAGCTTAGAAACCGGGGGCGGATACGAGCAGTACTTC. Protein sequence: CASSLETGGGYEQYF.

This clonotype has a count of ten or more. The chain couples TRBV19 to TRBJ1-1; 7 bases are a match to TRBD1. The CDR3 sequence is 13 residues long. Looked up from germline, CDR1 is LNHDA and CDR2 is SQIVND (reference sequence). V was pared by 9 bases and J by 6 bases, with 10 bases of the junction left unmatched. This CDR3 reads CASQGQIGAEAFF. The CDR3 bases are TGTGCCAGCCAGGGACAGATAGGCGCTGAAGCTTTCTTT. The full variable domain, its missing parts supplied by reference TRBV19 and TRBJ1-1, is DGGITQSPKYLFRKEGQNVTLSCEQNLNHDAMYWYRQDPGQGLRLIYYSQIVNDFQKGDIAEGYSVSREKKESFPLTVTSAQKNPTAFYLCASQGQIGAEAFFGQGTRLTVV.

Ten or more counts support this clonotype. This chain connects TRBV7-2 to TRBJ2-5; 10 nucleotides agree with TRBD1. The CDR3 extends over 14 amino acids. Germline-derived CDR1 and CDR2 are SGHTA and FQGNSA. The V and J ends lost 6 bases and 4 bases, in that order; junction bases with no gene match: 5. The CDR3 DNA sequence: TGTGCCAGCAGTCAAGACAGGGGGCTAGAGACCCAGTACTTC. This gives the protein CASSQDRGLETQYF.

This clonotype was counted ten times or more. The chain recombines TRBV4-1 with TRBJ2-5; D remains unclear. The V gene's germline CDR1 is MGHRA and CDR2 YSYEKL. The CDR3 totals 13 residues. V gave up 0 bases and J gave up 6 bases, with 8 bases separating them. DNA for the CDR3: TGCGCCAGCAGCCAAGATGGTACGAAGACCCAGTACTTC. This codes for CASSQDGTKTQYF.

This clonotype was recorded a few times. A junction end diverges from the germline sequence, so it may reflect a read error. The chain uses TRBV6-2 or TRBV6-3 and TRBJ2-4, with 8 bases identical to TRBD2. CDR3 length: 14 residues. CDR1 and CDR2 (germline): MNHEY, SVGEGT. In DNA form, the CDR3 reads TGTGCCAGCAGTTTCCAAGCGGGAGCCAACATTAAGTACTTC. Translating gives CASSFQAGANIKYF.

This clonotype was observed many times. V gene TRBV7-2 combines with J gene TRBJ2-7; TRBD2 aligns across 8 bases. Germline values: CDR1 SGHTA, CDR2 FQGNSA. Losses at the gene ends were 5 bases for V and 3 bases for J; bases not matched to a gene: 6. This CDR3 is built from 14 residues. The CDR3 here is CASSPGLAVYEQYF. In DNA form, the CDR3 reads TGTGCCAGCAGCCCAGGACTAGCTGTCTACGAGCAGTACTTC.

In this sample, this clonotype turned up many times. This chain uses TRBV12-3 or TRBV12-4 with TRBJ2-5; D unresolved. The CDR3 loop spans 14 amino acids. V was pared by 2 bases and J by 5 bases, with 12 bases between. This CDR3 is CASSLPRPEETQYF. As DNA, the CDR3 is TGTGCCAGCAGTTTACCCCGCCCTGAGGAGACCCAGTACTTC.

This clonotype has more than one count but fewer than ten. The rearrangement joins TRBV20-1 to TRBJ2-7; D gene unclear. V lost 3 bases and J lost 0, with 6 bases in between. The CDR3 runs 12 residues. Germline V CDR1 and CDR2: DFQATT, SNEGSKA (reference sequence). The DNA for the CDR3 is TGCAGTGCTAGCGAGAGCTCCTACGAGCAGTACTTC. It specifies CSASESSYEQYF.

To note about this clonotype: Relative to the germline gene, one junction end is altered; a read error may explain this. The V and J genes are TRBV7-2 and TRBJ2-7; 13 nucleotides line up with TRBD2. The germline CDR1 and CDR2 sequences are SGHTA and FQGNSA. This CDR3 has 15 residues. The CDR3 DNA is TGTGCCAGCAGCGAGGGACTAGCGGGGACCTACGAGCAGCACTTC. It yields the protein CASSEGLAGTYEQHF.